The T cell receptor (beta chain) described here comes from a study of blood T cell repertoires in COVID-19. Whole-study context: Material from acute and convalescent COVID-19 was sourced from the United States, Italy and Spain. Sources were T cells, B-cell-depleted T cells, or PBMCs; the material itself was cDNA or gDNA.

Per the study methods: Amplified reference gene primers provided the basis for estimating nucleated cell counts. The repertoire was sequenced with immunoSEQ multiplex PCR; TCRdb's copy has only in-frame clones and lacks some. Clonal size and the V and J genes are those of that table, whereas D and trimming came from the DNA. The repertoire holds some 230,000 clones, around 83% seen once, with less than 8% in the top ten. With 4 bases removed from V and 0 bases from J, the gap between germline ends came to 14 bases. The CDR3 is 16 amino acids. Germline loops: CDR1 SNHLY, CDR2 FYNNEI. V and J are TRBV2 and TRBJ2-3; TRBD2 might be the D (6 bases). The sequenced sample consisted of peripheral blood. This receptor was taken from a woman aged 45-60 years with acute or convalescent COVID-19. Written as DNA, the CDR3 is TGTGCCAGCAGTGTTACGCCGGGACTTAGCACAGATACGCAGTATTTT. Residues: CASSVTPGLSTDTQYF.